Following are 10 T cell receptor beta chains from one sample sequenced in a study of blood T cell dynamics during melanoma immunotherapy. Specified time point: pre-treatment baseline. Clones were read by immunoSEQ multiplex PCR, and TCRdb kept only the in-frame ones, dropping some. Of approximately 15,000 clones detected, approximately 87% appear once; the ten largest clones hold about 4.6%. This sample comprised blood, obtained from a patient treated with checkpoint blockade. These receptors all stem from a human donor with melanoma.

This clone was seen only once. This sequence joins TRBV5-6 and TRBJ2-7; a weak D match, TRBD1 (5 bases). The germline V and J ends were trimmed by 0 bases and 6 bases, with 13 bases remaining between them. CDR1 and CDR2 (germline): SGHDT, YYEEEE. The CDR3 runs 14 residues. CDR3 region: CASSLDPMGLEQYF. The CDR3 DNA reads as TGTGCCAGCAGCTTGGACCCTATGGGGCTCGAGCAGTACTTC. The whole variable domain, remainder taken from reference TRBV5-6 and TRBJ2-7, is DAGVTQSPTHLIKTRGQQVTLRCSPKSGHDTVSWYQQALGQGPQFIFQYYEEEERQRGNFPDRFSGHQFPNYSSELNVNALLLGDSALYLCASSLDPMGLEQYFGPGTRLTVT.

The chain combines TRBV6-1 with TRBJ2-4; D may be TRBD1 or TRBD2 (5 bases each). Trimming shortened V by 2 bases and J by 1 base, and 15 bases separated the two germline ends. The CDR3 sequence is 17 residues long. Per germline, CDR1 MNHNS and CDR2 SASEGT. In DNA, the CDR3 is TGTGCCAGCAGTGAATTTCGTAACGGGGCGGCCAAAAACATTCAGTACTTC. The encoded protein is CASSEFRNGAAKNIQYF.

This rearrangement joins TRBV2 to TRBJ2-5; TRBD2 might be the D (6 bases). The V and J ends lost 6 bases and 1 base respectively, with 15 bases between them. Germline values: CDR1 SNHLY, CDR2 FYNNEI. The CDR3 is made up of 15 amino acids. For the CDR3, the DNA is TGTGCCAGCAGGACGGACTATAAGGGCCAAGAGACCCAGTACTTC. The encoded protein is CASRTDYKGQETQYF.

This CDR3 reads CASSFFGNQGEKLFF. The CDR3 coding sequence is TGCGCCAGCAGCTTTTTTGGGAACCAAGGCGAAAAACTGTTTTTT. The chain employs TRBV5-1 and TRBJ1-4; D not certain. The germline gives CDR1 SGHRS, CDR2 YFSETQ. The CDR3 has 15 amino acids. Trimming left V 2 bases short and J 8 bases short, with 16 bases between.

The CDR3 sequence: CASSLDPGLAYEQYF. Written as DNA, the CDR3 is TGCGCCAGCAGCTTGGATCCGGGACTAGCTTACGAGCAGTACTTC. The genes are TRBV5-1 and TRBJ2-7; 9 bases agree with TRBD2. Germline loops: CDR1 SGHRS, CDR2 YFSETQ. V lost 0 bases to trimming and J lost 4 bases; unmatched junction nucleotides: 5. CDR3 size: 15 residues.

The V and J genes are TRBV5-4 and TRBJ2-7, with TRBD2 matching over 9 bases. The CDR3 has 16 amino acids. Germline V lookup: CDR1 SGHNT, CDR2 YYREEE (reference sequence). V shed 0 bases and J 6 bases; nucleotides not matched to a gene: 10. The CDR3 here is CASSLVGGGADSEQYF. CDR3 nucleotide sequence: TGTGCCAGCAGCTTGGTGGGCGGGGGGGCCGACTCCGAGCAGTACTTC.

The chain couples TRBV11-3 to TRBJ2-2; D unclear. The CDR3 loop spans 13 amino acids. Trimming cost V 10 bases and J 4 bases, with 13 bases left between them. The V gene's germline CDR1 is SGHNT and CDR2 YENEEA. The CDR3 sequence: CATSQASTGELFF. The CDR3 nucleotides read TGTGCCACCTCCCAAGCAAGCACCGGGGAGCTGTTTTTT.

The gene calls are TRBV5-1 and TRBJ2-1; D ambiguous. Germline CDR1 is SGHRS and CDR2 is YFSETQ. CDR3 length: 14 amino acids. Trimming pared 3 bases from V and 2 bases from J, leaving 9 bases between. CDR3 region: CASSSSRTYNEQFF. CDR3 DNA: TGCGCCAGCAGCTCCTCAAGAACCTACAATGAGCAGTTCTTC.

The chain couples TRBV7-8 to TRBJ2-7; 9 nucleotides agree with TRBD2. The V and J ends lost 1 base and 3 bases, in that order; junction bases with no gene match: 4. The CDR3 runs to 15 residues. Germline-derived CDR1 and CDR2 are SGHVS and FQNEAQ. CDR3 nucleotide sequence: TGTGCCAGCAGCTTAGTAGCGGGGGTGGGCTACGAGCAGTACTTC. Residues: CASSLVAGVGYEQYF.

This chain links TRBV15 with TRBJ2-6; D call uncertain. The V gene lost 5 bases and the J gene lost 1 base, with 12 bases spanning the gap. The CDR3 is made up of 16 amino acids. Germline CDR1 is LNHNV and CDR2 is YYDKDF (reference sequence). CDR3 amino acids: CATSPSRVSGANVLTF. The CDR3 DNA reads as TGTGCCACCAGCCCCAGCCGGGTATCTGGGGCCAACGTCCTGACTTTC.